The 8 T cell receptor beta chains reported below all come from one sample, sequenced in a study of T cell repertoires in cytomegalovirus infection. Using its own MiXCR run on the reads, TCRdb lists one record per CDR3 protein. This table has hundreds of thousands of distinct CDR3 sequences, roughly 33% appearing once. Antigens of these TCRs are unknown. Sequenced material: cultured PBMCs, taken from culture after CMV antigen stimulation. The receptors come from a human donor in good health (CMV status not recorded). Some clones in this sample may be carry-over from other donors' samples.

The rearrangement links TRBV6-8 to TRBJ1-1; D remains unclear. The CDR3 runs 14 residues. V lost 5 bases and J 1 base, leaving 11 bases between the germline ends. From germline, CDR1 is MNHGY and CDR2 SAAAGT. CDR3 nucleotides: TGTGCCAGCAGTGCACTCGACCAGAACACTGAAGCTTTCTTT. This translates into CASSALDQNTEAFF.

This clonotype showed up many times. V and J are TRBV7-8 and TRBJ1-4; no reliable D call. The length of the CDR3 is 15 residues. Trimming took off 3 bases at V and 7 bases at J, with 15 bases between the two ends. From germline, CDR1 is SGHVS and CDR2 FQNEAQ. This chain's CDR3 is CASSFGSGMGEKLFF. In DNA, the CDR3 is TGTGCCAGCAGCTTTGGGTCCGGAATGGGTGAAAAACTGTTTTTT.

This clonotype showed up just a few times. The chain combines TRBV20-1 with TRBJ2-2, with D possibly matching TRBD2 (5 bases). This CDR3 is built from 14 residues. CDR1 is DFQATT, CDR2 SNEGSKA, per germline (reference sequence). Trimming removed 4 bases from V and 7 bases from J, with 16 bases in between. The CDR3 bases are TGCAGTGCTACAAAGCCCCGGGATGGCGGGGAGCTGTTTTTT. This gives the protein CSATKPRDGGELFF.

The V and J genes are TRBV12-3 or TRBV12-4 and TRBJ1-1; 11 bases match TRBD1. The length of the CDR3 is 14 residues. J was trimmed by 3 bases and V by 5 bases; bases with no gene match: 2. The CDR3 DNA reads TGTGCCAGCAGTAGGGACAGGGGGGACACTGAAGCTTTCTTT. Protein product: CASSRDRGDTEAFF.

The CDR3 DNA is TGCGCCAGCAGCATTGATGTCACCGGGGAGCTGTTTTTT. This sequence encodes CASSIDVTGELFF. V and J are TRBV5-1 and TRBJ2-2; D gene uncertain. From germline, CDR1 is SGHRS and CDR2 YFSETQ. The length of the CDR3 is 13 residues. V lost 4 bases and J 4 bases, leaving 8 bases between the germline ends.

The rearrangement uses TRBV20-1 and TRBJ2-1; 10 bases match TRBD1. This CDR3 region has 15 residues. Losses at the gene ends were 4 bases for V and 7 bases for J; bases not matched to a gene: 10. Germline lookup yields CDR1 DFQATT and CDR2 SNEGSKA (reference sequence). CDR3 residues: CSATQTGGLWNEQFF. In DNA, the CDR3 is TGCAGTGCTACCCAGACAGGGGGCCTTTGGAATGAGCAGTTCTTC.

This clonotype occurred a few times. V and J are TRBV2 and TRBJ1-1, with a tentative D call TRBD1 (5 bases). Per the germline V gene, CDR1 is SNHLY and CDR2 is FYNNEI. V lost 5 bases and J 2 bases, leaving 15 bases between the germline ends. There are 15 residues in the CDR3. The DNA of the CDR3 is TGTGCCAGCAGTCCGGACAATACAGGAAACACTGAAGCTTTCTTT. This encodes CASSPDNTGNTEAFF.

The rearrangement uses TRBV9 and TRBJ1-4, with D tentatively TRBD1 (6 bases). This CDR3 comprises 14 residues. V lost 7 bases to trimming and J lost 6 bases, with 16 bases between them. From germline, CDR1 is SGDLS and CDR2 YYNGEE. CDR3 nucleotide sequence: TGTGCCAGCGGCGAGGGGGTGCAAGATGAAAAACTGTTTTTT. Residues: CASGEGVQDEKLFF.